This record covers a single TCR beta chain. This clone appeared once. There is no known antigen for this receptor. No much larger clonotype is one base removed from it; base qualities were not supplied. This specimen belongs to a study of blood T cell repertoires in COVID-19 (dated by TCRdb to 2020 to 2021). General notes on the study: Samples from collaborators originated in the United States, Italy and Spain and spanned both the acute and convalescent phases of COVID-19. The prospective study material was composed of cDNA or gDNA derived from T cells, B-cell-depleted T cells, or PBMCs. Where HLA class I and class II types were available, the types were taken from metadata supplied by the sample provider, not from assay-based typing. Nearly every sample came with metadata listing a de-identified subject ID, COVID-19 status, age in years and sex. Samples were obtained from the ongoing ImmuneRACE study (first 160 participants) and from 1,254 subjects provided by 6 global collaborators. Subjects who had been exposed to COVID-19, were actively infected with it, or had recovered from it provided the deeply sampled blood TCRbeta repertoires that made up the dataset. The repertoires were released in a freely available public database meant as a resource for research on the immune response to SARS-CoV-2.

On the study overall, not on this receptor specifically: The quantity of clinical and demographic metadata differed by source and by participant and was supplied without curation.

TCRbeta CDR3 regions were amplified from genomic DNA by means of the immunoSEQ Assay, a bias-controlled multiplex PCR. On the study's bioinformatics: Nucleated cell counts per sample were estimated from amplification of reference gene primers within the assay. Sequence reads were collapsed and filtered to measure the absolute abundance of every unique TCRbeta CDR3 rearrangement. For each sample, productive Simpson clonality was calculated by taking the square root of Simpson's diversity index across productive rearrangements. This immuneACCESS table, as held by TCRdb, lists in-frame sequences with V and J called but not all clones. Of the missing ones, under half trace to an unresolved V gene in checked studies; the others have no known cause. V and J calls and clone size come straight from that table; D and trimming were deduced from the DNA. The sample contains approximately 90,000 clones, around nine tenths of them found a single time. The top ten clonotypes cover approximately 5.4% of the sample.

The V end gives up 1 base and the J end 6 bases, leaving 5 bases in the junction not matched to a gene. From the cysteine through the phenylalanine, the CDR3 covers 14 amino acids. The read is trimmed to its CDR3 DNA, 42 bases read in frame from base 1. As encoded in the germline V gene (reference sequence), CDR1 is SEHNR while CDR2 is FQNEAQ. One collaborating source in Seattle enrolled patients while the patients were actively infected and followed the patients over time throughout the course of disease. Whole blood was collected in K2EDTA tubes by collaborating institutions according to the institutions' own protocols. For TCRbeta analysis, collaborator samples were shipped as frozen whole blood, as isolated PBMCs, or as DNA extracted from either sample type.

The source is a man aged 55 to 69 with COVID-19, enrolled during active disease. The sequence is built from TRBV7-9 and TRBJ1-2, with 7 bases matching TRBD1. Sequencing used peripheral blood. In nucleotide form, the sequence is TGTGCCAGCAGCTTAGATGAGGGGGCTCATGGCTACACCTTC. This sequence encodes CASSLDEGAHGYTF.